This passage covers 13 T cell receptor beta chains from one sample sequenced in a study of blood T cell repertoires in COVID-19. Clones were read by immunoSEQ multiplex PCR, and TCRdb kept only the in-frame ones, dropping some. Of 99,000 or so clones listed, approximately 88% are singletons. Source material: peripheral blood. These TCRs come from a man aged 55 to 69 with acute or convalescent COVID-19.

The chain carries TRBV5-8 and TRBJ1-4; tentative D call: TRBD1 (6 bases). V was clipped by 5 bases and J by 5 bases, with 19 bases between them. The germline V gene has CDR1 SGHTS and CDR2 YDEGEE. This CDR3 is 16 amino acids long. The CDR3 nucleotides read TGTGCCAGCAGGACGGGCCTGGACAGTTTAAATGAAAAACTGTTTTTT. Translation gives CASRTGLDSLNEKLFF.

This chain uses TRBV10-3 with TRBJ2-3, with 7 bases matching TRBD1. This CDR3 is built from 14 residues. The J segment lost 1 base and the V segment lost 2 bases, leaving 0 bases of the junction unmatched. Germline V CDR1 and CDR2: ENHRY, SYGVKD. The CDR3 coding sequence is TGTGCCATCAGTGAGGACAGGGGCACAGATACGCAGTATTTT. Its translation is CAISEDRGTDTQYF.

The chain carries TRBV6-5 and TRBJ2-2; 7 bases align to TRBD2. Germline loops: CDR1 MNHEY, CDR2 SVGAGI. This CDR3 comprises 15 residues. V shed 3 bases, J shed 7 bases, and the junction held 8 bases outside the gene matches. The DNA of the CDR3 is TGTGCCAGCAGTTATGACCCGGGACTAAGCGGGGAGCTGTTTTTT. Translating it yields CASSYDPGLSGELFF.

The gene calls are TRBV6-4 and TRBJ2-2, with TRBD2 as a possible D gene (6 bases). Germline CDR1 is MRHNA and CDR2 is SNTAGT. V was cut by 4 bases and J by 1 base, with 10 bases left in between. The CDR3 length is 15 residues. This CDR3 is CASSGDSGNTGELFF. CDR3 nucleotides: TGTGCCAGCAGTGGGGACTCGGGGAACACCGGGGAGCTGTTTTTT.

This rearrangement joins TRBV19 to TRBJ1-6; the match to TRBD1 covers 8 bases. Germline V gene lookup returns CDR1 LNHDA and CDR2 SQIVND (reference sequence). The CDR3 contains 14 residues. The V gene end was trimmed by 5 bases and the J gene end by 10 bases; junction bases not matched to a gene: 7. This CDR3 reads CASSLTGVLSPLHF. CDR3 DNA sequence: TGTGCCAGTAGTCTGACAGGGGTATTGTCACCCCTCCACTTT. Full variable domain (missing parts from reference TRBV19 and TRBJ1-6): DGGITQSPKYLFRKEGQNVTLSCEQNLNHDAMYWYRQDPGQGLRLIYYSQIVNDFQKGDIAEGYSVSREKKESFPLTVTSAQKNPTAFYLCASSLTGVLSPLHFGNGTRLTVT.

V usage is TRBV4-3 and J usage is TRBJ1-1; D perhaps matches TRBD1 (5 bases). V was shortened by 0 bases and J by 1 base, with 12 bases between the two germline ends. CDR1 and CDR2 from the germline V gene are LGHNA and YSLEER. The CDR3 totals 16 residues. The CDR3 DNA reads TGCGCCAGCAGCCAAGATCGACAGCTACCGAACACTGAAGCTTTCTTT. It encodes CASSQDRQLPNTEAFF.

The chain combines TRBV2 with TRBJ2-1; perhaps TRBD1 as D (5 bases). The CDR3 sequence is 13 residues long. Germline assignment: CDR1 SNHLY and CDR2 FYNNEI. V was trimmed by 4 bases and J by 7 bases, leaving 11 bases between them. CDR3 coding DNA: TGTGCCAGCAGTGGGGAAGGGGTAAATGAGCAGTTCTTC. It translates to CASSGEGVNEQFF.

This clone came up a few times. The rearrangement joins TRBV6-5 to TRBJ2-1; 10 bases line up with TRBD1. Germline V gene sequence: CDR1 MNHEY, CDR2 SVGAGI. The V gene end was trimmed by 2 bases and the J gene end by 6 bases; junction bases not matched to a gene: 4. The CDR3 is made up of 15 amino acids. CDR3 in DNA: TGTGCCAGCAGTTACGGGACAGGGGTTAGCAATGAGCAGTTCTTC. It codes for CASSYGTGVSNEQFF.

The sample holds one count of this clone. The gene calls are TRBV12-3 or TRBV12-4 and TRBJ2-2, with a possible D match to TRBD2 (5 bases). The CDR3 runs 13 residues. Trimming took 10 bases from V and 1 from J, leaving 10 bases between them. The CDR3 sequence: CATGRENTGELFF. CDR3 nucleotide sequence: TGTGCCACCGGACGGGAGAACACCGGGGAGCTGTTTTTT.

The chain recombines TRBV19 with TRBJ2-1; 13 positions agree with TRBD2. The CDR3 covers 16 residues. V shed 5 bases and J 3 bases; nucleotides not matched to a gene: 4. Looked up from germline, CDR1 is LNHDA and CDR2 is SQIVND (reference sequence). In DNA form, the CDR3 reads TGTGCCAGTAGTGGAGGACTAGCGGGAGTCTACAATGAGCAGTTCTTC. Translating it yields CASSGGLAGVYNEQFF.

V and J are TRBV6-4 and TRBJ2-1, with 13 bases that match TRBD2. CDR3 length equals 15 residues. CDR1 and CDR2 (germline): MRHNA, SNTAGT. Germline trimming cut 5 bases from V and 6 bases from J; bases unmatched to any gene: 4. CDR3 protein: CASSNGTSGANEQFF. The CDR3 DNA reads TGTGCCAGCAGTAACGGGACTAGCGGGGCCAATGAGCAGTTCTTC.

This chain links TRBV10-1 with TRBJ2-1; D perhaps matches TRBD2 (6 bases). The CDR3 is 16 residues long. Trimming stripped 0 bases from V and 4 bases from J, with 13 bases between. CDR1 and CDR2 from the germline V gene are WNHNN and SYGVQD (reference sequence). The CDR3 region is CASSESTGVRYNEQFF. CDR3 nucleotide sequence: TGCGCCAGCAGTGAGTCCACGGGAGTAAGGTACAATGAGCAGTTCTTC.

V usage is TRBV5-1 and J usage is TRBJ1-1, with D unclear. The CDR3 is 15 amino acids. Trimming took off 6 bases at V and 1 base at J, with 16 bases between the two ends. The germline gives CDR1 SGHRS, CDR2 YFSETQ. This CDR3 reads CASNPVRMGNTEAFF. CDR3 DNA sequence: TGCGCCAGCAACCCGGTGAGGATGGGGAACACTGAAGCTTTCTTT.